This is a list of T cell receptor beta chains from one sample in a study of blood T cell repertoires in COVID-19. The method was immunoSEQ multiplex PCR; TCRdb's version includes in-frame clones alone and lacks a portion of them. Of hundreds of thousands of clones in the sample, about 89% are singletons; the top ten hold around 6%. The sample taken for sequencing was peripheral blood. Receptor source: a woman aged 45-60 years with COVID-19, enrolled during active disease. CDR3s include the opening cysteine and the closing phenylalanine or tryptophan. The D gene is left open where the match is weak. Size tells how often a clone was seen (once, few, many) or the class of an expanded clone, and some rows leave it out.

clone_size d_call j_call v_call cdr3_aa
. TRBD1 TRBJ2-4 TRBV2 CASSEGDSKNIQYF
. . TRBJ2-1 TRBV10-3 CAISESAKGKGDEQFF
. TRBD1 TRBJ2-1 TRBV27 CASSFQGANEQFF
. TRBD1 TRBJ1-1 TRBV27 CASSLDRVDTEAFF
. . TRBJ1-5 TRBV7-9 CASSLEGRGEKEPQHF
. . TRBJ1-4 TRBV15 CATSRGTGGEKLFF
. . TRBJ2-1 TRBV10-3 CAISTLTAELYNEQFF
. . TRBJ2-2 TRBV27 CASSYTGSTGELFF
. TRBD2 TRBJ2-3 TRBV7-9 CASSLSLLAGLDTQYF
. . TRBJ2-5 TRBV2 CASSASAVTNQETQYF
. . TRBJ2-1 TRBV5-5 CASSEGLVAADEQFF
. . TRBJ1-5 TRBV19 CASSIQGLGNQPQHF
once . TRBJ1-2 TRBV18 CASSRDSSNYGYTF
. . TRBJ1-3 TRBV9 CASSAARGGLGDTIYF
. . TRBJ2-6 TRBV6-2/TRBV6-3 CASSYMGAHNSGANVLTF
. TRBD1 TRBJ1-1 TRBV7-3 CASSLNRDRGNLHTEAFF
. . TRBJ1-6 TRBV5-1 CASSLGQANNSPLHF
. . TRBJ1-5 TRBV27 CASSFSFIDRGTGNQPQHF
few TRBD1 TRBJ1-6 TRBV5-4 CASSTGTGGFSGSPLHF
. TRBD2 TRBJ2-2 TRBV15 CATSRPSGRASSGELFF
. . TRBJ2-1 TRBV18 CASSMTTGVRDEQFF
. TRBD1 TRBJ2-7 TRBV25-1 CASSDYRGYEQYF